The source of this TCR beta chain is a study of blood T cell repertoires in COVID-19. Study-wide background: Sources were T cells, B-cell-depleted T cells, or PBMCs; the material itself was cDNA or gDNA.

The CDR3 loop spans 12 amino acids. The V segment lost 6 bases and the J segment 10 bases; nucleotides outside the gene matches: 6. Germline V gene sequence: CDR1 LNHDA, CDR2 SQIVND (reference sequence). Some clones are missing from TCRdb's copy, which holds only in-frame ones; the method was immunoSEQ multiplex PCR. The profile shows 240,000 or so clones, approximately 83% of them singletons. The chain couples TRBV19 to TRBJ2-1, with 7 bases lining up with TRBD1. The TCR was taken from a man aged 25-45 years who had recovered from COVID-19. Source material: peripheral blood. The CDR3 loop reads CASREQGYEQFF. DNA for the CDR3: TGTGCCAGTAGGGAACAGGGGTACGAGCAGTTCTTC.